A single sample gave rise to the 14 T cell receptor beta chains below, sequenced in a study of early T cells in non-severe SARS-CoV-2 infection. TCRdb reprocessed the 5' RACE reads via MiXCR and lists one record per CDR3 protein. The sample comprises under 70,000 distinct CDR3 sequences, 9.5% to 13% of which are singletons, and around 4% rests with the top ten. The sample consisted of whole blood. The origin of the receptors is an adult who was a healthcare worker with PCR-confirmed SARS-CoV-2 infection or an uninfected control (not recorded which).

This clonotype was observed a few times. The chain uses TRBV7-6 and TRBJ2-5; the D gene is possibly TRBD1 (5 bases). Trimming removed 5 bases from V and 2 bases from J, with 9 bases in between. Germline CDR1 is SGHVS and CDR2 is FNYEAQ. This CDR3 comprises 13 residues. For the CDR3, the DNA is TGTGCCAGCAGCAGAAGACAGCAAGAGACCCAGTACTTC. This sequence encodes CASSRRQQETQYF.

CDR3 in DNA: TGTGCCAGCAGCTTAGGGACTAGGGACGGCAACACTGAAGCTTTCTTT. Protein sequence: CASSLGTRDGNTEAFF. V usage is TRBV7-9 and J usage is TRBJ1-1; D perhaps matches TRBD1 (5 bases). This CDR3 spans 16 amino acids. Deletions cut 1 base from V and 2 bases from J, with 14 bases between. In germline, CDR1 is SEHNR, CDR2 FQNEAQ (reference sequence).

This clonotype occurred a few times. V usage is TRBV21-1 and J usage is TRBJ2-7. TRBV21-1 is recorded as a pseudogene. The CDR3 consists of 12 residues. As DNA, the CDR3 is TGTGCCAGCAAGAAAATGGGTGTCGAGCAGTACTTC. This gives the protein CASKKMGVEQYF.

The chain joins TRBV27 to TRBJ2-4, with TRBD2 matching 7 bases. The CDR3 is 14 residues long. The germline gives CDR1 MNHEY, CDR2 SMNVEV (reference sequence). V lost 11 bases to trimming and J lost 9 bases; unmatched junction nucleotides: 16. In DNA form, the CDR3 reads TGTGCCTCTAAAGGGGTAGCGGGCGCGGGCATTCAGTACTTC. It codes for CASKGVAGAGIQYF.

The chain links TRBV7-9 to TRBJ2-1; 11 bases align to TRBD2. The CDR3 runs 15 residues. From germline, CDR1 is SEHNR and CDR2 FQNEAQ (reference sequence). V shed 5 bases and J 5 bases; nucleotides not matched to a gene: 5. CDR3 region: CASSQRLAGNNEQFF. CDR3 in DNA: TGTGCCAGCAGCCAGAGACTAGCGGGGAACAATGAGCAGTTCTTC.

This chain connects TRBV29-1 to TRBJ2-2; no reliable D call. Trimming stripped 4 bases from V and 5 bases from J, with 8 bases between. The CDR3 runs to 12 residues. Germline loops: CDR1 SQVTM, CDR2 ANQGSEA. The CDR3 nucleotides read TGCAGCGTTGCTGGAGATACCGGGGAGCTGTTTTTT. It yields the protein CSVAGDTGELFF.

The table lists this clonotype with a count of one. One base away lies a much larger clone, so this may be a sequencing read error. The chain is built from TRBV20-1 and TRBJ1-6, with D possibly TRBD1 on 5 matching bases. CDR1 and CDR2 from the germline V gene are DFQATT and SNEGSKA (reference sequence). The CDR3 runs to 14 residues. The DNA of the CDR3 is TGCAGTGCTAGGGCGGCAGGGCGAAATTCAGCCCTCCACTTT. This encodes CSARAAGRNSALHF.

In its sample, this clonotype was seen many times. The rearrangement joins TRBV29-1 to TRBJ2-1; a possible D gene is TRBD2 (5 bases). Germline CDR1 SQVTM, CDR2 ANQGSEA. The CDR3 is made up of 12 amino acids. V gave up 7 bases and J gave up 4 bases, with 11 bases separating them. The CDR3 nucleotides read TGCAGCGGCGTTAGAGGGTACAATGAGCAGTTCTTC. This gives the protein CSGVRGYNEQFF.

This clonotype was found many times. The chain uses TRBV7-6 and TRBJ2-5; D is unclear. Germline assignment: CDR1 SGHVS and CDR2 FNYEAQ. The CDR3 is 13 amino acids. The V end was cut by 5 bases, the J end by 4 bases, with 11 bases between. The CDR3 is CASSPGRPETQYF. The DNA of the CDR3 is TGTGCCAGCAGCCCCGGGCGTCCAGAGACCCAGTACTTC.

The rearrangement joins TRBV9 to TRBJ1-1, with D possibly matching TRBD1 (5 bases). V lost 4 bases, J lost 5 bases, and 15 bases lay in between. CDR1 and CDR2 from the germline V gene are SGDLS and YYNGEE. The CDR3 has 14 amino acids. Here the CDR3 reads CASSPRGERTEAFF. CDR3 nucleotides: TGTGCCAGCAGCCCCCGGGGCGAACGGACTGAAGCTTTCTTT.

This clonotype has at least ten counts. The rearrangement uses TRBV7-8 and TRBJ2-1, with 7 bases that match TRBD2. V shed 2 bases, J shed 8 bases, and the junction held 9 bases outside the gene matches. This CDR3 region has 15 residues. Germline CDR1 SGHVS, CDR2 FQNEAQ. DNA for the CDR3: TGTGCCAGCAGCTTACGTAGACTAGCCGGAGATGAGCAGTTCTTC. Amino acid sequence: CASSLRRLAGDEQFF.

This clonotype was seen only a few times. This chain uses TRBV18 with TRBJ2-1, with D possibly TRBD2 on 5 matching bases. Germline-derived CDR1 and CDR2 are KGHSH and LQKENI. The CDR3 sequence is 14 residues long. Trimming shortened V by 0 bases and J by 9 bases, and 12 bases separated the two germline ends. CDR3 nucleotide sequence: TGTGCCAGCTCACCACCGGCTGGAAGCGGTGAGCAGTTCTTC. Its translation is CASSPPAGSGEQFF.

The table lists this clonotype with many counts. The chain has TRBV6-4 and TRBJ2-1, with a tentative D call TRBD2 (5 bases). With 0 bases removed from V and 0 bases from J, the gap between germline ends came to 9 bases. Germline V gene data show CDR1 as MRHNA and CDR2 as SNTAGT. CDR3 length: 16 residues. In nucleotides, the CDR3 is TGTGCCAGCAGTGACTCGAGGGCGGCCTCCTACAATGAGCAGTTCTTC. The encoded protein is CASSDSRAASYNEQFF.

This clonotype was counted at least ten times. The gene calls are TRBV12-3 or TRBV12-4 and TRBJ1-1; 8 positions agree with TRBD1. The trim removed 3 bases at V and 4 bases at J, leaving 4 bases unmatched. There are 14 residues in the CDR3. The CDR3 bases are TGTGCCAGCAGTTTCCGCGGACAGGGCACTGAAGCTTTCTTT. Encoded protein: CASSFRGQGTEAFF.